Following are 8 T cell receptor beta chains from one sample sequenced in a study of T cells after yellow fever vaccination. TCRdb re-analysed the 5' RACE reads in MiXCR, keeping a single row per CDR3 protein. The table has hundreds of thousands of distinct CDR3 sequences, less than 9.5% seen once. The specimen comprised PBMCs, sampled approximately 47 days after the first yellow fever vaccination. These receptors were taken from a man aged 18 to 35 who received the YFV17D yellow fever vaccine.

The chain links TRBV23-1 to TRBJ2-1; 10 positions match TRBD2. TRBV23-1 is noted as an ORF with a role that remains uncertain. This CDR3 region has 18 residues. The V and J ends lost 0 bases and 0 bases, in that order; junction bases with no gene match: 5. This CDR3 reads CASSQSTSGAFSYNEQFF. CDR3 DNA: TGCGCCAGCAGTCAATCAACTAGCGGGGCATTCTCCTACAATGAGCAGTTCTTC.

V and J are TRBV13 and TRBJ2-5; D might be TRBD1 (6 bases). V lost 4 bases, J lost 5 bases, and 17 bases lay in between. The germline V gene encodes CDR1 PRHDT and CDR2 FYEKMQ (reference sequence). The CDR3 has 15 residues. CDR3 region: CASSSGTSGDETQYF. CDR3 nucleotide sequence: TGTGCCAGCAGCTCGGGGACATCAGGGGACGAGACCCAGTACTTC.

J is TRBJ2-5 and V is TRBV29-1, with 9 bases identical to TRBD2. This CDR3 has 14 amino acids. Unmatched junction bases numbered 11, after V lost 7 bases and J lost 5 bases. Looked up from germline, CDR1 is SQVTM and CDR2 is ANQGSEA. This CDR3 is CSATGGGATETQYF. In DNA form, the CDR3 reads TGCAGCGCGACCGGCGGGGGGGCAACGGAGACCCAGTACTTC. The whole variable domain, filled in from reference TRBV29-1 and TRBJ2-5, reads SAVISQKPSRDICQRGTSLTIQCQVDSQVTMMFWYRQQPGQSLTLIATANQGSEATYESGFVIDKFPISRPNLTFSTLTVSNMSPEDSSIYLCSATGGGATETQYFGPGTRLLVL.

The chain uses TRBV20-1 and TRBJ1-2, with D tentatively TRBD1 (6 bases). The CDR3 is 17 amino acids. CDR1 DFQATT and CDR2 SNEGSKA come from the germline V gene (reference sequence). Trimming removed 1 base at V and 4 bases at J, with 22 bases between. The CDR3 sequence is CSARGPRGTGIGYGYTF. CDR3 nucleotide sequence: TGCAGTGCTAGAGGCCCCCGGGGAACAGGGATAGGCTATGGCTACACCTTC.

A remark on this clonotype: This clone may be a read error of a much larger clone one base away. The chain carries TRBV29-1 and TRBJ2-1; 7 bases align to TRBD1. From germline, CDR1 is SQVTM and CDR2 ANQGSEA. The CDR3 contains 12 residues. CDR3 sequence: CSVGQARGEHFF. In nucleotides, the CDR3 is TGCAGCGTCGGACAGGCGAGGGGTGAGCATTTCTTC.

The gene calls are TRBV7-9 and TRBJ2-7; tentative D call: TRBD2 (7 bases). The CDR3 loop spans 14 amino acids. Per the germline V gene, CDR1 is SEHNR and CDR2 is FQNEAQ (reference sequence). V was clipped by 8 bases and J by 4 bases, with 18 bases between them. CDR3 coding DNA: TGTGCCAGCGGTCGGGGGGCCCAGCCTTACGAGCAGTACTTC. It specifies CASGRGAQPYEQYF.

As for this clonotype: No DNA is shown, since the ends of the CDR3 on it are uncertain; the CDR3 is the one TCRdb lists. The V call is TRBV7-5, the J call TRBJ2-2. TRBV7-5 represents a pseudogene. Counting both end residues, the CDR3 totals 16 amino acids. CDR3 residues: CISVPEAQDNTGELFF.

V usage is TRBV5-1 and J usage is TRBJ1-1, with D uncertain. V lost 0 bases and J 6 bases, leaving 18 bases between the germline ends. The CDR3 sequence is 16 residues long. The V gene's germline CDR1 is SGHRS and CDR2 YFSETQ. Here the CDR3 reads CASSLVVPWKFAEAFF. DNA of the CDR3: TGCGCCAGCAGCTTGGTGGTTCCGTGGAAATTCGCTGAAGCTTTCTTT.